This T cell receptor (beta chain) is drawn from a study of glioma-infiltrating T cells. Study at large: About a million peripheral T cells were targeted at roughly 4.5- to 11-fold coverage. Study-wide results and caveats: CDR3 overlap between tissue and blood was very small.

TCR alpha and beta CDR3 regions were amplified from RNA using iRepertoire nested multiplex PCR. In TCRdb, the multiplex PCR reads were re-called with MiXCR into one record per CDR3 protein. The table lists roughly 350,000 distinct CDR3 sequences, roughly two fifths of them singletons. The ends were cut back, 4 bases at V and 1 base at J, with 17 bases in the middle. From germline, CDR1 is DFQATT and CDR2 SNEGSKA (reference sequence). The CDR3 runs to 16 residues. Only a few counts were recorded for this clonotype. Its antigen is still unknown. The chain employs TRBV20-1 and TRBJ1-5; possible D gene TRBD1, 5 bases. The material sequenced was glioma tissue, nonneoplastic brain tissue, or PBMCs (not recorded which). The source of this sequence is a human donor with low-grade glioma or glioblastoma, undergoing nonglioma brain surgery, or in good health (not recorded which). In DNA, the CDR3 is TGCAGTGCTACGAAGCGGGGGGAGATGAGCAATCAGCCCCAGCATTTT. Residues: CSATKRGEMSNQPQHF.